These 27 T cell receptor beta chains share one sample of origin, sequenced in a study of blood T cell repertoires in COVID-19. Clones were read by immunoSEQ multiplex PCR, and TCRdb kept only the in-frame ones, dropping some. The sample records roughly 420,000 clones, approximately 87% being singletons. Sequencing was done on a sample of PBMCs or T cells enriched from blood (not recorded which). The origin of the receptors is a woman in her 30s with acute COVID-19.

As to this clone: At one end the junction does not follow the germline gene, possibly because of a read error. This chain joins TRBV30 and TRBJ1-6; D is unresolved. There are 14 residues in the CDR3. In germline, CDR1 is GTSNPN, CDR2 SVGIG (reference sequence). The CDR3 loop is CAWTSPEQYSPLHF. The CDR3 nucleotides are TGTGCCTGGACCTCCCCGGAGCAGTATTCTCCCCTCCACTTT.

This clone occurred a few times. The rearrangement joins TRBV25-1 to TRBJ1-5; D is uncertain. The CDR3 is 15 residues long. CDR1 and CDR2 (germline): MGHDK, SYGVNS. Trimming removed 3 bases from V and 3 bases from J, with 12 bases in between. The CDR3 sequence is CASSEGQATNQPQHF. The CDR3 DNA is TGTGCCAGCAGTGAGGGTCAGGCGACCAATCAGCCCCAGCATTTT.

The V and J genes are TRBV7-2 and TRBJ1-5; TRBD1 might be the D (5 bases). The CDR3 has 16 residues. Trimming cost V 2 bases and J 2 bases, with 13 bases left between them. Germline loops: CDR1 SGHTA, CDR2 FQGNSA. The CDR3: CASSLIGGYGNQPQHF. DNA of the CDR3: TGTGCCAGCAGCTTAATCGGGGGATATGGCAATCAGCCCCAGCATTTT.

This clone was seen a handful of times. The J gene is TRBJ1-1, the V gene TRBV29-1; TRBD1 matches 7 bases. The V gene end was trimmed by 3 bases and the J gene end by 4 bases; junction bases not matched to a gene: 5. Per the germline V gene, CDR1 is SQVTM and CDR2 is ANQGSEA. The CDR3 contains 13 residues. The CDR3 DNA reads as TGCAGCGTTGACTTGACAGGGACCACTGAAGCTTTCTTT. Translation: CSVDLTGTTEAFF.

The chain has TRBV18 and TRBJ2-3; D is uncertain. Germline CDR1 KGHSH, CDR2 LQKENI. This CDR3 is 17 amino acids long. Trimming took 1 base from V and 0 from J, leaving 14 bases between them. The CDR3 region has the DNA TGTGCCAGCTCACCACGTTCACAACAGTTAAGCACAGATACGCAGTATTTT. It codes for CASSPRSQQLSTDTQYF.

The J gene is TRBJ1-2, the V gene TRBV5-5; TRBD1 might be the D (5 bases). The V gene's germline CDR1 is SGHKS and CDR2 YYEKEE (reference sequence). The CDR3 extends over 16 amino acids. Trimming shortened V by 3 bases and J by 8 bases, and 23 bases separated the two germline ends. The CDR3 bases are TGTGCCAGCAGCTCGGCAACTGGGACTGCTTGGGGGGGCTACACCTTC. It encodes CASSSATGTAWGGYTF.

CDR3 region: CASSLDFGGVGNSPLHF. The CDR3 coding sequence is TGTGCCAGCAGCTTAGACTTCGGGGGGGTAGGTAATTCACCCCTCCACTTT. The gene calls are TRBV7-2 and TRBJ1-6, with D maybe TRBD1 (5 bases). This CDR3 contains 17 residues. CDR1 and CDR2 (germline): SGHTA, FQGNSA. V shed 1 base and J shed 6 bases, with 16 bases lying between them.

The CDR3 spells CATRWTGTGEQYF. The CDR3 DNA is TGTGCCACCAGGTGGACAGGGACCGGGGAGCAGTACTTC. The chain links TRBV5-5 to TRBJ2-7, with 8 bases lining up with TRBD1. This CDR3 region has 13 residues. The germline V gene encodes CDR1 SGHKS and CDR2 YYEKEE (reference sequence). V lost 9 bases to trimming and J lost 7 bases; unmatched junction nucleotides: 12.

This sequence joins TRBV29-1 and TRBJ1-4; D may be TRBD1 (5 bases). The CDR3 has 12 residues. V dropped 1 base and J dropped 6 bases, with 6 bases sitting between them. CDR1 is SQVTM and CDR2 is ANQGSEA in the germline V gene. The CDR3, as DNA: TGCAGCGTTGAAGGGGGGGATGAAAAACTGTTTTTT. It translates to CSVEGGDEKLFF.

V gene TRBV7-3 combines with J gene TRBJ1-2, with 8 bases lining up with TRBD1. The trim removed 5 bases at V and 5 bases at J, leaving 10 bases unmatched. This CDR3 has 15 residues. The germline V gene encodes CDR1 SGHTA and CDR2 FQGTGA. For the CDR3, the DNA is TGTGCCAGCAGCGTGTCAGGGGGCGCGGAGTATGGCTACACCTTC. The encoded protein is CASSVSGGAEYGYTF.

The chain employs TRBV11-2 and TRBJ2-1; TRBD2 matches at 14 bases. The J segment lost 9 bases and the V segment lost 4 bases, leaving 5 bases of the junction unmatched. This CDR3 has 15 amino acids. Germline V gene lookup returns CDR1 SGHAT and CDR2 FQNNGV. This chain's CDR3 is CASSWETSGGGEQFF. The CDR3 DNA reads as TGTGCCAGCAGCTGGGAGACTAGCGGGGGGGGTGAGCAGTTCTTC.

This clone was seen only once. This chain joins TRBV5-1 and TRBJ2-7; 8 positions agree with TRBD1. Trimming at V came to 5 bases and at J to 3 bases, leaving 10 bases not matched to a gene. The CDR3 is made up of 15 amino acids. In germline, CDR1 is SGHRS, CDR2 YFSETQ. CDR3 loop: CASRSTGTGLYEQYF. CDR3 nucleotide sequence: TGCGCCAGCAGAAGCACCGGGACAGGCCTCTACGAGCAGTACTTC.

This chain joins TRBV5-4 and TRBJ2-7; D might be TRBD2 (6 bases). This CDR3 is built from 15 residues. With 0 bases removed from V and 2 bases from J, the gap between germline ends came to 12 bases. Germline lookup yields CDR1 SGHNT and CDR2 YYREEE (reference sequence). The CDR3 loop is CASSLAGTAPYEQYF. The CDR3 region has the DNA TGTGCCAGCAGCTTGGCCGGGACTGCTCCCTACGAGCAGTACTTC. Complete variable domain (other parts from reference TRBV5-4 and TRBJ2-7): ETGVTQSPTHLIKTRGQQVTLRCSSQSGHNTVSWYQQALGQGPQFIFQYYREEENGRGNFPPRFSGLQFPNYSSELNVNALELDDSALYLCASSLAGTAPYEQYFGPGTRLTVT.

The chain combines TRBV11-3 with TRBJ1-3; a possible D gene is TRBD1 (6 bases). This CDR3 has 19 amino acids. V gave up 0 bases and J gave up 2 bases, with 20 bases separating them. The germline V gene encodes CDR1 SGHNT and CDR2 YENEEA. CDR3 nucleotides: TGTGCCAGCAGCTTAGAACAGGGTAGGGCTGTCCCCCCTGGAAACACCATATATTTT. It yields the protein CASSLEQGRAVPPGNTIYF.

The chain employs TRBV2 and TRBJ1-1, with TRBD1 as a possible D gene (6 bases). Germline loops: CDR1 SNHLY, CDR2 FYNNEI. V dropped 6 bases and J dropped 4 bases, with 15 bases sitting between them. CDR3 length: 14 amino acids. CDR3 residues: CASRETGLSTEAFF. The CDR3 DNA reads TGTGCCAGCAGGGAAACAGGGTTGAGCACTGAAGCTTTCTTT.

This rearrangement joins TRBV5-1 to TRBJ2-5; 10 bases align to TRBD2. The V gene's germline CDR1 is SGHRS and CDR2 YFSETQ. The CDR3 sequence is 19 residues long. Trimming took 4 bases from V and 0 from J; bases not matched to a gene: 15. The CDR3 DNA reads as TGCGCCAGCAGCCCATTAGGGCTAGCGGGGGTGGAGTACCAAGAGACCCAGTACTTC. It encodes CASSPLGLAGVEYQETQYF.

This chain joins TRBV6-5 and TRBJ1-1, with D unclear. CDR3 length equals 14 residues. The ends were cut back, 8 bases at V and 6 bases at J, with 19 bases in the middle. The germline CDR1 and CDR2 sequences are MNHEY and SVGAGI. CDR3 sequence: CASPSAGNLAEAFF. CDR3 DNA: TGTGCCAGCCCATCGGCAGGTAACTTGGCTGAAGCTTTCTTT.

The chain joins TRBV5-1 to TRBJ2-2; the match to TRBD2 covers 10 bases. After removal of 4 bases from V and 2 bases from J, the junction contained 5 bases not matched to a gene. CDR1 SGHRS and CDR2 YFSETQ come from the germline V gene. CDR3 size: 16 residues. CDR3 bases: TGCGCCAGCAGCCTGAGCGGGGGGGTCAACACCGGGGAGCTGTTTTTT. It yields the protein CASSLSGGVNTGELFF.

CDR3 protein: CASFDRGKYNEQFF. CDR3 coding DNA: TGTGCCAGCTTCGACAGGGGCAAATACAATGAGCAGTTCTTC. The rearrangement joins TRBV2 to TRBJ2-1; 8 positions match TRBD1. The CDR3 totals 14 residues. J was trimmed by 4 bases and V by 8 bases; bases with no gene match: 7. Germline-derived CDR1 and CDR2 are SNHLY and FYNNEI.

The rearrangement joins TRBV18 to TRBJ1-2; D perhaps matches TRBD1 (6 bases). This CDR3 is 12 amino acids long. V gave up 6 bases and J gave up 14 bases, with 19 bases separating them. Germline assignment: CDR1 KGHSH and CDR2 LQKENI. CDR3 DNA: TGTGCCAGCTCCGACTCATATGGACAGCGGACCTTC. Amino acids: CASSDSYGQRTF.

This clone was counted a few times. The CDR3 DNA follows: TGTGCCAGCTCAGGATTCAGGAATCAGCCCCAGCATTTT. Translation: CASSGFRNQPQHF. The chain is built from TRBV6-5 and TRBJ1-5, with D unclear. The V gene lost 8 bases and the J gene lost 4 bases, with 12 bases spanning the gap. The CDR3 length is 13 residues. From germline, CDR1 is MNHEY and CDR2 SVGAGI.

V gene TRBV6-4 combines with J gene TRBJ1-5, with 7 bases that match TRBD1. CDR3 size: 16 residues. CDR1 and CDR2 (germline): MRHNA, SNTAGT. Trimming took 7 bases from V and 2 from J; bases not matched to a gene: 11. CDR3: CASTPAPTGGNQPQHF. The CDR3 bases are TGTGCCAGCACACCTGCTCCAACAGGGGGCAATCAGCCCCAGCATTTT.

This sequence joins TRBV13 and TRBJ1-2, with 8 nucleotides matching TRBD1. This CDR3 has 14 residues. Trimming took 5 bases from V and 4 from J; bases not matched to a gene: 6. Per the germline V gene, CDR1 is PRHDT and CDR2 is FYEKMQ (reference sequence). The CDR3 protein is CASSQTGGSYGYTF. The CDR3 DNA sequence: TGTGCCAGCAGCCAAACAGGGGGTTCCTATGGCTACACCTTC.

In this sample, this clone turned up once. The rearrangement uses TRBV7-2 and TRBJ2-5; possibly TRBD1 for D (6 bases). CDR3 length: 14 residues. The V gene's germline CDR1 is SGHTA and CDR2 FQGNSA. Deletions cut 3 bases from V and 5 bases from J, with 13 bases between. CDR3 sequence reads: CASSLRTGLETQYF. The CDR3 DNA follows: TGTGCCAGCAGCTTGAGAACAGGGTTGGAGACCCAGTACTTC.

The V and J genes are TRBV24-1 and TRBJ1-2; possible D gene TRBD1, 5 bases. This CDR3 region has 15 residues. V was pared by 4 bases and J by 8 bases, with 19 bases between. Germline V CDR1 and CDR2: KGHDR, SFDVKD. The CDR3 here is CATSEPRTPLKGYTF. The CDR3 nucleotides read TGTGCCACCAGTGAACCCAGGACACCACTGAAAGGCTACACCTTC.

The V and J genes are TRBV6-5 and TRBJ2-7, with 9 bases aligning to TRBD1. With V trimmed by 7 bases and J by 3 bases, 4 bases remained unmatched. This CDR3 is built from 13 residues. Germline CDR1 MNHEY, CDR2 SVGAGI. CDR3 amino acids: CASKGQGLYEQYF. In DNA, the CDR3 is TGTGCCAGCAAGGGACAGGGCCTCTACGAGCAGTACTTC.

CDR3 DNA sequence: TGTGCCAGCAGCTGGGGGAGGACAGGGAACTACGAGCAGTACTTC. It is translated as CASSWGRTGNYEQYF. J is TRBJ2-7 and V is TRBV5-5, with 8 bases that match TRBD1. In germline, CDR1 is SGHKS, CDR2 YYEKEE (reference sequence). CDR3 length: 15 amino acids. After removal of 3 bases from V and 3 bases from J, the junction contained 8 bases not matched to a gene.